These 9 T cell receptor beta chains were sequenced from one sample in a study of T cell repertoires in ileal Crohn's disease (dated by TCRdb to between 2017 and 2020). Explained via the paper, the time point label denotes: neoterminal ileum biopsy at postoperative endoscopy, about 6 months after surgery. Receptors were amplified or captured by the immunoSEQ multiplex PCR assay. TCRdb limited this immuneACCESS table to in-frame rearrangements with V and J called. A share of clones is missing; checked studies link under half to unresolved V genes, and the rest is unexplained. Present in this sample are approximately 18,000 clones, around 70% of which were seen just once. 4% to 4.5% of the sample is held by the ten biggest clonotypes. The source material was ileal tissue. The origin of the receptors is an adult with Crohn's disease.

The chain employs TRBV27 and TRBJ2-7, with 9 bases identical to TRBD1. Germline values: CDR1 MNHEY, CDR2 SMNVEV (reference sequence). The CDR3 has 14 amino acids. V trimming: 6 bases; J trimming: 0 bases; junction bases outside the gene matches: 3. This chain's CDR3 is CASRGTGSSYEQYF. Here the CDR3 DNA reads TGTGCCAGCAGGGGGACAGGGAGCTCCTACGAGCAGTACTTC.

The chain is built from TRBV7-9 and TRBJ2-1; 7 positions agree with TRBD2. With V trimmed by 0 bases and J by 1 base, 3 bases remained unmatched. CDR3 length: 16 residues. CDR1 and CDR2 (germline): SEHNR, FQNEAQ (reference sequence). This CDR3 reads CASSLAAGESYNEQFF. CDR3 DNA sequence: TGTGCCAGCAGCTTAGCGGCGGGAGAGTCCTACAATGAGCAGTTCTTC.

V usage is TRBV30 and J usage is TRBJ2-7; 10 bases map to TRBD2. The length of the CDR3 is 16 residues. From germline, CDR1 is GTSNPN and CDR2 SVGIG (reference sequence). The ends lost 2 bases at V and 9 bases at J; junction bases unmatched: 16. The CDR3 bases are TGTGCCTGGAGTCCCCCCTTTAGCGGGAGGCCCCGCCTGCAGTACTTC. This encodes CAWSPPFSGRPRLQYF.

The V call is TRBV6-1, the J call TRBJ2-7; TRBD2 aligns across 7 bases. Germline V gene data show CDR1 as MNHNS and CDR2 as SASEGT. The V segment lost 1 base and the J segment 5 bases; nucleotides outside the gene matches: 8. The CDR3 covers 15 residues. CDR3 DNA: TGTGCCAGCAGTGAAGAGGGAGGGCCGGTCGACGAGCAGTACTTC. Translated: CASSEEGGPVDEQYF.

The chain has TRBV6-1 and TRBJ1-3, with 9 bases that match TRBD1. The CDR3 is 17 residues long. With 2 bases clipped from V and 0 bases from J, the junction kept 5 bases outside the gene matches. Germline V gene data show CDR1 as MNHNS and CDR2 as SASEGT. CDR3 loop: CASSESDRGHSGNTIYF. In DNA form, the CDR3 reads TGTGCCAGCAGTGAATCGGACAGGGGCCACTCTGGAAACACCATATATTTT.

The chain is built from TRBV2 and TRBJ2-1, with 7 bases that match TRBD1. Germline CDR1 reads SNHLY; CDR2 reads FYNNEI. V trimming: 4 bases; J trimming: 7 bases; junction bases outside the gene matches: 4. This CDR3 has 13 amino acids. The CDR3 DNA reads TGTGCCAGCAGTGGGACAGGCCTAAATGAGCAGTTCTTC. This translates into CASSGTGLNEQFF.

This clone was seen a handful of times. The chain joins TRBV7-3 to TRBJ2-5, with D tentatively TRBD2 (5 bases). Per germline, CDR1 SGHTA and CDR2 FQGTGA. The CDR3 extends over 13 amino acids. V lost 2 bases and J lost 4, with 8 bases in between. The CDR3 bases are TGTGCCAGCAGCTTAGGACTTGGAGAGACCCAGTACTTC. This gives the protein CASSLGLGETQYF.

In this sample, this clone turned up once. The chain is built from TRBV10-3 and TRBJ2-5, with D possibly matching TRBD2 (5 bases). V lost 4 bases and J 5 bases, leaving 11 bases between the germline ends. Per the germline V gene, CDR1 is ENHRY and CDR2 is SYGVKD. This CDR3 spans 13 amino acids. The CDR3: CAISVQPGETQYF. DNA for the CDR3: TGTGCCATCAGTGTCCAACCGGGGGAGACCCAGTACTTC.

This chain connects TRBV27 to TRBJ1-1; D perhaps matches TRBD1 (5 bases). The ends were cut back, 4 bases at V and 7 bases at J, with 13 bases in the middle. Per germline, CDR1 MNHEY and CDR2 SMNVEV (reference sequence). This CDR3 region has 13 residues. CDR3 DNA sequence: TGTGCCAGCAGTTCCGGGTCGGGGGGTGAAGCTTTCTTT. Translated: CASSSGSGGEAFF.